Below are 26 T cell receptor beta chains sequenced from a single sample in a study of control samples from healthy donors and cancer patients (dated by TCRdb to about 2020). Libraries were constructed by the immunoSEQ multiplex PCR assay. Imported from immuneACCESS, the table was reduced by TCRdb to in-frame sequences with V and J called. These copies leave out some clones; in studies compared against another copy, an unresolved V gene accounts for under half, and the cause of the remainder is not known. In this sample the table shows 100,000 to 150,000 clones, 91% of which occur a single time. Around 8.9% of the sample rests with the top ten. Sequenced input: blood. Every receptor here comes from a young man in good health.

This CDR3 is CASSLLGGGDEQYF. The CDR3 coding sequence is TGTGCCAGCAGCTTGTTAGGTGGGGGCGACGAGCAGTACTTC. V and J are TRBV5-8 and TRBJ2-7; possible D gene TRBD1, 6 bases. The germline gives CDR1 SGHTS, CDR2 YDEGEE. The CDR3 sequence is 14 residues long. Trimming took off 1 base at V and 5 bases at J, with 13 bases between the two ends.

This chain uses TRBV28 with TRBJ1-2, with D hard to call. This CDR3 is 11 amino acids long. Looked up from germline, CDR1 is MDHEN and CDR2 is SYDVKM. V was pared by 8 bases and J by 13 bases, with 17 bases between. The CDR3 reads CASGWEGVFTF. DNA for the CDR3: TGTGCCAGCGGCTGGGAGGGAGTATTCACCTTC.

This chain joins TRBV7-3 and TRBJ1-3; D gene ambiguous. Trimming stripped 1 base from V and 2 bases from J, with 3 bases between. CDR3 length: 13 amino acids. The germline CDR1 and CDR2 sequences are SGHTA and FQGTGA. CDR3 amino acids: CASSLNPGNTIYF. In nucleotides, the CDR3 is TGTGCCAGCAGCTTAAATCCTGGAAACACCATATATTTT.

The CDR3: CASSQGGAVEQLFF. The CDR3 DNA reads as TGTGCCAGCAGCCAAGGAGGGGCAGTTGAGCAACTGTTTTTT. The chain couples TRBV4-2 to TRBJ1-4, with a weak D call TRBD1 (5 bases). V lost 1 base and J lost 12, with 15 bases in between. CDR3 length: 14 amino acids. The germline V gene encodes CDR1 LGHNA and CDR2 YNFKEQ.

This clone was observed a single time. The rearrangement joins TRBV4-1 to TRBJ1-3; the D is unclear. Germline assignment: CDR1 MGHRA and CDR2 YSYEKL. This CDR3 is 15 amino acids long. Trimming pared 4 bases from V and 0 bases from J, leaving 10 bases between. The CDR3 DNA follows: TGCGCCAGCAGCCCCACGGTGGTCTCTGGAAACACCATATATTTT. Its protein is CASSPTVVSGNTIYF.

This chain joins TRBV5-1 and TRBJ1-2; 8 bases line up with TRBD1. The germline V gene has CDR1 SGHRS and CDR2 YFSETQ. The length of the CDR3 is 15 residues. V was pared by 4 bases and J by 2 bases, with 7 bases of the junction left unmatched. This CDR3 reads CASSLDRGANYGYTF. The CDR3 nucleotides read TGCGCCAGCAGCCTCGACAGGGGCGCCAACTATGGCTACACCTTC.

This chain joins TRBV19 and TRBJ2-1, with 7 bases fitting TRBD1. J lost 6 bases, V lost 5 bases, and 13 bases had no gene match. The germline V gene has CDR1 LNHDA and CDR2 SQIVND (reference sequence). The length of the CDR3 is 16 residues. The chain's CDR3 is CASSSSTGVRSNEQFF. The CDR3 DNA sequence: TGTGCCAGTAGTTCCTCCACAGGGGTACGGAGCAATGAGCAGTTCTTC.

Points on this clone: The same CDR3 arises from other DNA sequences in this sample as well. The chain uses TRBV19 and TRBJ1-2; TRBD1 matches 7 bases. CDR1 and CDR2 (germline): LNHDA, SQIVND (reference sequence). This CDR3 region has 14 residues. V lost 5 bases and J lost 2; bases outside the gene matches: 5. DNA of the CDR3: TGTGCCAGTAGTGCGCCACAGGGGAACTATGGCTACACCTTC. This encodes CASSAPQGNYGYTF.

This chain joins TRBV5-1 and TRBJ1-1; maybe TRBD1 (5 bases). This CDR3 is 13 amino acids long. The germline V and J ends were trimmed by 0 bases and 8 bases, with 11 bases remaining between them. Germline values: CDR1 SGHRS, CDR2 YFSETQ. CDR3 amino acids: CASSLGGRGEAFF. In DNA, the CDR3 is TGCGCCAGCAGCTTGGGGGGCCGAGGGGAAGCTTTCTTT.

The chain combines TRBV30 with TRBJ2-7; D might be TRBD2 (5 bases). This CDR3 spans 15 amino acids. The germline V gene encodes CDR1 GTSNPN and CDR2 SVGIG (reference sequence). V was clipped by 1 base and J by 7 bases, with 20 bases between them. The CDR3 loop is CAWSDLAPSLGEQYF. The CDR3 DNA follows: TGTGCCTGGAGTGACTTAGCGCCATCCCTCGGAGAGCAGTACTTC.

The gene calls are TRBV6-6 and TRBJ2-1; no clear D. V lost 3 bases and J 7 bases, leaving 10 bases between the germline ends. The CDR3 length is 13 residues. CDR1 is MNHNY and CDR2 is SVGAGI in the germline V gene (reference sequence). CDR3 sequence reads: CASSYGFRNEQFF. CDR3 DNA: TGTGCCAGCAGTTATGGTTTTCGGAATGAGCAGTTCTTC.

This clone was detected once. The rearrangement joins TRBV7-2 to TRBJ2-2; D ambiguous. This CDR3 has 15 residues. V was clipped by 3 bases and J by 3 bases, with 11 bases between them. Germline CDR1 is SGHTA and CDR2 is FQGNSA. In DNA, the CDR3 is TGTGCCAGCAGCTTTAGTGGGGTCCACACCGGGGAGCTGTTTTTT. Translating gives CASSFSGVHTGELFF. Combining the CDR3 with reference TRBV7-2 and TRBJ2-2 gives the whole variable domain GAGVSQSPSNKVTEKGKDVELRCDPISGHTALYWYRQSLGQGLEFLIYFQGNSAPDKSGLPSDRFSAERTGGSVSTLTIQRTQQEDSAVYLCASSFSGVHTGELFFGEGSRLTVL.

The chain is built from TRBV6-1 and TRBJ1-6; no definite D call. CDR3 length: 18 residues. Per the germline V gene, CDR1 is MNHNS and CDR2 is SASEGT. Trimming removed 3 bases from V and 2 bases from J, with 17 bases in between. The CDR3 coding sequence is TGTGCCAGCAGTGACCGCCGCCGAACGGGTGCCTATAATTCACCCCTCCACTTT. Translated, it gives CASSDRRRTGAYNSPLHF.

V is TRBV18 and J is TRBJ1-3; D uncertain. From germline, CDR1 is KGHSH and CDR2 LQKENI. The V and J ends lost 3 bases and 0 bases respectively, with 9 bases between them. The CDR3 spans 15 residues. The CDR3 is CASSPTADSGNTIYF. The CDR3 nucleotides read TGTGCCAGCTCACCGACCGCAGACTCTGGAAACACCATATATTTT.

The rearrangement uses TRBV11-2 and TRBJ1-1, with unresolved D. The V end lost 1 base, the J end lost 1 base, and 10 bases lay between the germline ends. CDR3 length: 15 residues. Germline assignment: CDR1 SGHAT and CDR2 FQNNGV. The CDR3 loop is CASSLGVYGNTEAFF. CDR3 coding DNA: TGTGCCAGCAGCTTAGGTGTGTACGGGAACACTGAAGCTTTCTTT.

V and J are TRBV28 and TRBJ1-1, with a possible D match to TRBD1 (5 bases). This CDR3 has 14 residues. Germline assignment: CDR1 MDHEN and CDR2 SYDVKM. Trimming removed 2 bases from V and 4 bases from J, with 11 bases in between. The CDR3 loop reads CASSLGAGRTEAFF. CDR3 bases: TGTGCCAGCAGTTTAGGCGCAGGGCGCACTGAAGCTTTCTTT.

The CDR3 nucleotides are TGTGCCAGCAGTTTAGGGACAGGAAAAGAGACCCAGTACTTC. This sequence encodes CASSLGTGKETQYF. V and J are TRBV27 and TRBJ2-5; 8 nucleotides line up with TRBD1. The CDR3 has 14 amino acids. Germline loops: CDR1 MNHEY, CDR2 SMNVEV (reference sequence). V gave up 2 bases and J gave up 3 bases; unmatched junction bases: 2.

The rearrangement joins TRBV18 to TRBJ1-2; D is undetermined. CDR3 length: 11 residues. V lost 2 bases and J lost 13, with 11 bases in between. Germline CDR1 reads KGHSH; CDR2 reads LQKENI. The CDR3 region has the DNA TGTGCCAGCTCACCAGGTCGTATAACCACCTTC. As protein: CASSPGRITTF.

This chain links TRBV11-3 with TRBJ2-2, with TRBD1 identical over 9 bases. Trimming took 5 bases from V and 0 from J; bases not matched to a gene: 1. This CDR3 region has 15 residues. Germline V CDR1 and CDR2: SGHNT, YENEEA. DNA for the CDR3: TGTGCCAGCAGCGACAGGGGGACGAACACCGGGGAGCTGTTTTTT. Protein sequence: CASSDRGTNTGELFF.

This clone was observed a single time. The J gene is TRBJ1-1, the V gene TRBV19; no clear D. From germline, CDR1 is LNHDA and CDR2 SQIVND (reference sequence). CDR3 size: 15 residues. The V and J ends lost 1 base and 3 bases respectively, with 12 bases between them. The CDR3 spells CASSIGKRRDTEAFF. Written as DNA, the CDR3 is TGTGCCAGTAGTATAGGGAAAAGGAGGGACACTGAAGCTTTCTTT.

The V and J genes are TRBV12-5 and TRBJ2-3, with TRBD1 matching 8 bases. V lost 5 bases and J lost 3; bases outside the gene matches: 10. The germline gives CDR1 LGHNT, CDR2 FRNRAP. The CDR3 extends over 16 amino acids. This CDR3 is CASGPGTGGMTDTQYF. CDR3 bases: TGTGCTAGTGGTCCCGGGACAGGAGGCATGACAGATACGCAGTATTTT.

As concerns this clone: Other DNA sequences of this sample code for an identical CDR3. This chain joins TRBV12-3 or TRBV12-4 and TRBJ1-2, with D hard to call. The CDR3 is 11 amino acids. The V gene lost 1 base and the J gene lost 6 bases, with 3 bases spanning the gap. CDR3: CASSLGDGYTF. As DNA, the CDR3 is TGTGCCAGCAGTTTAGGCGATGGCTACACCTTC.

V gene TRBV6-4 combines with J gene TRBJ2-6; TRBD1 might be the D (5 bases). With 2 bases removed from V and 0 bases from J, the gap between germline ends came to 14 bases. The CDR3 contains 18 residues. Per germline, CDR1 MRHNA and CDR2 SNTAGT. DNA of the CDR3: TGTGCCAGCAGTGACACCACTGGGGCCGACTCTGGGGCCAACGTCCTGACTTTC. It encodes CASSDTTGADSGANVLTF.

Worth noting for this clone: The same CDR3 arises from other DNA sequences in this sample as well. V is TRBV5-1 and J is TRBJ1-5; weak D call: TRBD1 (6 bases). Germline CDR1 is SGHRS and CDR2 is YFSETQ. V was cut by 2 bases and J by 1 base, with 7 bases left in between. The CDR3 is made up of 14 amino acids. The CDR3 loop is CASSLGGSNQPQHF. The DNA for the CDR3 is TGCGCCAGCAGCTTAGGGGGGAGCAATCAGCCCCAGCATTTT.

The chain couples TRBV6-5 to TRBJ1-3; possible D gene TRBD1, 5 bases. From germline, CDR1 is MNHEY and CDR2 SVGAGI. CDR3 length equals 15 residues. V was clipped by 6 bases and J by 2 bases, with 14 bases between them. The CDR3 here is CASSGDPYTGNTIYF. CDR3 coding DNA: TGTGCCAGCAGCGGGGACCCCTACACTGGAAACACCATATATTTT.

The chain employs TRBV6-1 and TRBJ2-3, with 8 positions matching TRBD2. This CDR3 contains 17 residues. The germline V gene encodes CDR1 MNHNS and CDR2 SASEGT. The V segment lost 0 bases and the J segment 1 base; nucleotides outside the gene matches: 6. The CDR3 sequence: CASSEAPGGGGTDTQYF. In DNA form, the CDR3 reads TGTGCCAGCAGTGAAGCGCCGGGAGGGGGGGGCACAGATACGCAGTATTTT.